Below are 27 T cell receptor beta chains sequenced from a single sample in a study of blood T cell repertoires in COVID-19 (dated by TCRdb to 2019 to 2021). Libraries were prepared through the immunoSEQ multiplex PCR assay. Imported from immuneACCESS, the table was reduced by TCRdb to in-frame sequences with V and J called. These copies leave out some clones; in studies compared against another copy, an unresolved V gene accounts for under half, and the cause of the remainder is not known. In all, the sample holds about 220,000 clones, and roughly 85% of those were seen once. Of the sample, around 4.6% is held by the ten largest clones. Sequencing used PBMCs or T cells enriched from blood (not recorded which). The source is a woman aged 50 to 60 who had been exposed to COVID-19.

This chain connects TRBV5-6 to TRBJ2-2, with 7 positions matching TRBD2. Germline lookup yields CDR1 SGHDT and CDR2 YYEEEE. The CDR3 runs to 19 residues. The V gene end was trimmed by 1 base and the J gene end by 0 bases; junction bases not matched to a gene: 12. CDR3 DNA sequence: TGTGCCAGCAGCTTGTTCCCGCCCCTGCGGGAGTCGAACACCGGGGAGCTGTTTTTT. It encodes CASSLFPPLRESNTGELFF.

This clone was seen a few times. This chain joins TRBV27 and TRBJ1-2, with TRBD1 identical over 8 bases. V was pared by 3 bases and J by 7 bases, with 4 bases of the junction left unmatched. The CDR3 is 13 amino acids. The germline CDR1 and CDR2 sequences are MNHEY and SMNVEV (reference sequence). The CDR3 loop reads CASSFQGASGYTF. CDR3 nucleotides: TGTGCCAGCAGTTTTCAGGGGGCGAGTGGCTACACCTTC.

This clone showed up just once. The chain couples TRBV3-1 (or the pseudogene TRBV3-2) to TRBJ2-2; 7 bases are a match to TRBD1. In germline, CDR1 is LGHDT, CDR2 YNNKEL (reference sequence). The CDR3 sequence is 14 residues long. Trimming cost V 7 bases and J 4 bases; bases outside gene matches: 6. Written as DNA, the CDR3 is TGTGCCAGCACCGACAGGGCCTCCACCGGGGAGCTGTTTTTT. Protein sequence: CASTDRASTGELFF.

The V call is TRBV24-1, the J call TRBJ1-1; D not resolved. Trimming removed 0 bases at V and 7 bases at J, with 5 bases between. This CDR3 has 12 amino acids. The germline gives CDR1 KGHDR, CDR2 SFDVKD. Here the CDR3 reads CATSDLLGEAFF. CDR3 nucleotide sequence: TGTGCCACCAGTGATTTGCTCGGTGAAGCTTTCTTT.

This sequence joins TRBV6-4 and TRBJ1-5, with D perhaps matching TRBD1 (5 bases). The V end was cut by 3 bases, the J end by 0 bases, with 24 bases between. The CDR3 length is 20 residues. The V gene's germline CDR1 is MRHNA and CDR2 SNTAGT. This CDR3 reads CASSDLETVNVLYSNQPQHF. Here the CDR3 DNA reads TGTGCCAGCAGTGATCTAGAGACAGTCAACGTTCTTTATAGCAATCAGCCCCAGCATTTT.

The J gene is TRBJ1-2, the V gene TRBV7-2, with a tentative D call TRBD1 (5 bases). CDR3 size: 18 residues. CDR1 is SGHTA, CDR2 FQGNSA, per germline. Deletions cut 0 bases from V and 4 bases from J, with 21 bases between. CDR3 coding DNA: TGTGCCAGCAGCTTAGCCCTGGAACGCTTTGGGGCGCTCTATGGCTACACCTTC. It specifies CASSLALERFGALYGYTF.

V and J are TRBV7-2 and TRBJ2-3, with D possibly matching TRBD2 (7 bases). Germline CDR1 reads SGHTA; CDR2 reads FQGNSA. The CDR3 totals 16 residues. The V end lost 0 bases, the J end lost 5 bases, and 15 bases lay between the germline ends. CDR3 nucleotide sequence: TGTGCCAGCAGCTTAGCTGGTGGGGGGGCTGGAGATACGCAGTATTTT. Translating it yields CASSLAGGGAGDTQYF.

CDR3 loop: CASSGWQGVVSGNTIYF. The CDR3 coding sequence is TGTGCCAGTAGTGGGTGGCAGGGGGTAGTCTCTGGAAACACCATATATTTT. The rearrangement links TRBV19 to TRBJ1-3; 7 bases agree with TRBD1. The CDR3 consists of 17 residues. Germline lookup yields CDR1 LNHDA and CDR2 SQIVND (reference sequence). V shed 5 bases, J shed 0 bases, and the junction held 10 bases outside the gene matches. Full variable domain (remainder filled in from reference TRBV19 and TRBJ1-3): DGGITQSPKYLFRKEGQNVTLSCEQNLNHDAMYWYRQDPGQGLRLIYYSQIVNDFQKGDIAEGYSVSREKKESFPLTVTSAQKNPTAFYLCASSGWQGVVSGNTIYFGEGSWLTVV.

V is TRBV6-5 and J is TRBJ1-5; D is possibly TRBD1 (5 bases). The CDR3 covers 14 residues. Trimming cost V 7 bases and J 4 bases, with 14 bases left between them. In germline, CDR1 is MNHEY, CDR2 SVGAGI. This chain's CDR3 is CASNKGGGNQPQHF. CDR3 sequence (DNA): TGTGCCAGCAACAAAGGCGGGGGGAATCAGCCCCAGCATTTT.

This rearrangement joins TRBV3-1 (or the pseudogene TRBV3-2) to TRBJ2-5, with D possibly TRBD2 on 6 matching bases. CDR3 length equals 14 residues. Per the germline V gene, CDR1 is LGHDT and CDR2 is YNNKEL (reference sequence). V dropped 2 bases and J dropped 5 bases, with 12 bases sitting between them. The CDR3 loop reads CASSQRGIGETQYF. CDR3 DNA: TGTGCCAGCAGCCAACGGGGGATCGGCGAGACCCAGTACTTC.

J is TRBJ2-5 and V is TRBV27; 8 nucleotides align to TRBD2. Germline-derived CDR1 and CDR2 are MNHEY and SMNVEV (reference sequence). CDR3 length: 16 residues. The V gene end was trimmed by 2 bases and the J gene end by 5 bases; junction bases not matched to a gene: 10. The CDR3 is CASSLNSAGGGETQYF. DNA for the CDR3: TGTGCCAGCAGTTTAAATTCGGCGGGGGGAGGGGAGACCCAGTACTTC.

The chain uses TRBV19 and TRBJ1-4, with D perhaps TRBD1 (5 bases). Germline loops: CDR1 LNHDA, CDR2 SQIVND (reference sequence). Trimming left V 3 bases short and J 10 bases short, with 18 bases between. CDR3 length: 15 residues. CDR3 loop: CASSIRGGVAGKLFF. The CDR3 region has the DNA TGTGCCAGTAGTATTCGAGGAGGGGTCGCGGGAAAACTGTTTTTT.

This clone was seen only once. The chain uses TRBV7-8 and TRBJ1-4, with D possibly TRBD1 on 5 matching bases. The CDR3 spans 14 residues. The ends were cut back, 5 bases at V and 8 bases at J, with 15 bases in the middle. The germline V gene encodes CDR1 SGHVS and CDR2 FQNEAQ. CDR3 sequence reads: CASSAAGRGEKLFF. The CDR3 bases are TGTGCCAGCAGCGCCGCGGGACGAGGGGAAAAACTGTTTTTT.

The chain carries TRBV3-1 (or the pseudogene TRBV3-2) and TRBJ2-2; the D is unclear. Trimming shortened V by 0 bases and J by 0 bases, and 8 bases separated the two germline ends. Germline V CDR1 and CDR2: LGHDT, YNNKEL (reference sequence). The CDR3 loop spans 16 amino acids. The CDR3 loop reads CASSQDGFSNTGELFF. Here the CDR3 DNA reads TGTGCCAGCAGCCAAGATGGCTTTTCGAACACCGGGGAGCTGTTTTTT.

CDR3 bases: TGTGCCAGCAGTTCCGTGACAGGTATGAACACTGAAGCTTTCTTT. Translating gives CASSSVTGMNTEAFF. The V gene is TRBV27, the J gene TRBJ1-1, with D perhaps matching TRBD1 (6 bases). CDR1 and CDR2 (germline): MNHEY, SMNVEV (reference sequence). Trimming removed 4 bases from V and 0 bases from J, with 12 bases in between. The CDR3 spans 15 residues.

This chain links TRBV5-1 with TRBJ1-5; 8 nucleotides align to TRBD1. The CDR3 length is 13 residues. CDR1 and CDR2 from the germline V gene are SGHRS and YFSETQ. V lost 4 bases, J lost 7 bases, and 4 bases stayed unmatched. CDR3 sequence reads: CASSPAGGQPQHF. The DNA for the CDR3 is TGCGCCAGCAGCCCTGCAGGGGGCCAGCCCCAGCATTTT.

This chain uses TRBV28 with TRBJ1-4, with D perhaps TRBD1 (6 bases). Looked up from germline, CDR1 is MDHEN and CDR2 is SYDVKM. The V gene lost 6 bases and the J gene lost 2 bases, with 13 bases spanning the gap. The CDR3 sequence is 15 residues long. The CDR3 loop is CASSRGGGTNEKLFF. CDR3 DNA sequence: TGTGCCAGCAGCCGAGGGGGGGGGACTAATGAAAAACTGTTTTTT.

This rearrangement joins TRBV19 to TRBJ1-6; tentatively, D is TRBD1 (6 bases). V dropped 3 bases and J dropped 5 bases, with 11 bases sitting between them. Germline values: CDR1 LNHDA, CDR2 SQIVND (reference sequence). The CDR3 has 15 amino acids. The CDR3 DNA reads as TGTGCCAGTAGTATTCGAACAGGGAATAATTCACCCCTCCACTTT. Amino acids: CASSIRTGNNSPLHF.

This chain connects TRBV7-8 to TRBJ2-7; possibly TRBD2 for D (5 bases). The germline V gene has CDR1 SGHVS and CDR2 FQNEAQ. This CDR3 comprises 12 residues. V was trimmed by 5 bases and J by 6 bases, leaving 11 bases between them. The CDR3 DNA follows: TGTGCCAGCAGCGATCTAGCCCCCGAGCAGTACTTC. Protein product: CASSDLAPEQYF.

The chain links TRBV11-2 to TRBJ1-1, with 7 bases fitting TRBD1. The J segment lost 13 bases and the V segment lost 1 base, leaving 9 bases of the junction unmatched. Germline V gives CDR1 SGHAT, CDR2 FQNNGV. This CDR3 has 13 residues. The CDR3 sequence: CASSLAGDSEIFF. CDR3 DNA sequence: TGTGCCAGCAGCTTAGCGGGGGACAGTGAAATTTTCTTT. Looking up the rest from reference TRBV11-2 and TRBJ1-1 gives the full variable domain: EAGVAQSPRYKIIEKRQSVAFWCNPISGHATLYWYQQILGQGPKLLIQFQNNGVVDDSQLPKDRFSAERLKGVDSTLKIQPAKLEDSAVYLCASSLAGDSEIFFGQGTRLTVV.

The J gene is TRBJ2-5, the V gene TRBV7-3, with D possibly matching TRBD1 (5 bases). This CDR3 spans 11 amino acids. The V gene lost 4 bases and the J gene lost 5 bases, with 5 bases spanning the gap. Germline V gene lookup returns CDR1 SGHTA and CDR2 FQGTGA. This chain's CDR3 is CASSSGETQYF. CDR3 sequence (DNA): TGTGCCAGCAGCTCAGGGGAGACCCAGTACTTC.

This clone was seen only once. V is TRBV27 and J is TRBJ1-1, with D tentatively TRBD1 (5 bases). Germline V gene sequence: CDR1 MNHEY, CDR2 SMNVEV (reference sequence). Trimming left V 2 bases short and J 0 bases short, with 7 bases between. The CDR3 totals 14 residues. CDR3 nucleotides: TGTGCCAGCAGTTTAACAGGTATGAACACTGAAGCTTTCTTT. It encodes CASSLTGMNTEAFF.

V is TRBV24-1 and J is TRBJ2-5, with TRBD1 as a possible D gene (6 bases). The CDR3 consists of 16 residues. The V end was cut by 2 bases, the J end by 5 bases, with 17 bases between. From germline, CDR1 is KGHDR and CDR2 SFDVKD. Here the CDR3 reads CATSDWRQGLGETQYF. The CDR3 bases are TGTGCCACCAGTGATTGGCGGCAGGGGCTGGGGGAGACCCAGTACTTC.

V and J are TRBV9 and TRBJ1-2; TRBD1 matches 8 bases. The V segment lost 4 bases and the J segment 2 bases; nucleotides outside the gene matches: 4. The CDR3 is made up of 14 amino acids. The germline CDR1 and CDR2 sequences are SGDLS and YYNGEE. The CDR3, as DNA: TGTGCCAGCAGCTCCTGGACAGGGAACTATGGCTACACCTTC. Translated, it gives CASSSWTGNYGYTF.

The V and J genes are TRBV11-2 and TRBJ1-1; no reliable D call. Looked up from germline, CDR1 is SGHAT and CDR2 is FQNNGV. CDR3 size: 13 residues. The V end lost 3 bases, the J end lost 1 base, and 6 bases lay between the germline ends. Here the CDR3 DNA reads TGTGCCAGCAGCTTCCGGGAGAACACTGAAGCTTTCTTT. Amino acid sequence: CASSFRENTEAFF.

The V gene is TRBV6-1, the J gene TRBJ2-1, with TRBD2 as a possible D gene (7 bases). V was clipped by 4 bases and J by 4 bases, with 17 bases between them. Germline lookup yields CDR1 MNHNS and CDR2 SASEGT. CDR3 length: 16 residues. The CDR3 coding sequence is TGTGCCAGCAGTGGGACACGGGGGGCCCTTTACAATGAGCAGTTCTTC. It specifies CASSGTRGALYNEQFF.

The CDR3 DNA reads as TGTGCCAGCAGCAAATCACTAGCGGGGGGGACAGATACGCAGTATTTT. It specifies CASSKSLAGGTDTQYF. This chain joins TRBV4-2 and TRBJ2-3, with TRBD2 matching over 13 bases. V gave up 5 bases and J gave up 3 bases; unmatched junction bases: 5. Germline lookup yields CDR1 LGHNA and CDR2 YNFKEQ. The CDR3 consists of 16 residues.